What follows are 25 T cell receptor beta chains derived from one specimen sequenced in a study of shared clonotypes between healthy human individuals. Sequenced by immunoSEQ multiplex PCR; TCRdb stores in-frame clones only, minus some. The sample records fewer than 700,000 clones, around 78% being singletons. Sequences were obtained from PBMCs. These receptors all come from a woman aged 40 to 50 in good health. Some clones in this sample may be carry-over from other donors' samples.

The CDR3 loop reads CATSRGHQPQHF. CDR3 nucleotide sequence: TGTGCCACCAGTCGGGGGCATCAGCCCCAGCATTTT. This chain joins TRBV15 and TRBJ1-5; D perhaps matches TRBD1 (6 bases). The V gene lost 6 bases and the J gene lost 5 bases, with 8 bases spanning the gap. There are 12 residues in the CDR3. Looked up from germline, CDR1 is LNHNV and CDR2 is YYDKDF (reference sequence).

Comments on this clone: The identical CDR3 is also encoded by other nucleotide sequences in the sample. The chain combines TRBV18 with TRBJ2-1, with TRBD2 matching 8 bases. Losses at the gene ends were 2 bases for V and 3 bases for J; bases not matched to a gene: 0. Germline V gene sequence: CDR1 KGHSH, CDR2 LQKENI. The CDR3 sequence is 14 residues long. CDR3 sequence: CASSPSGGYNEQFF. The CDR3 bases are TGTGCCAGCTCACCAAGCGGGGGCTACAATGAGCAGTTCTTC.

The CDR3: CASSTTSVSTYEQYF. Here the CDR3 DNA reads TGTGCCAGCAGTACTACCAGCGTGTCAACCTACGAGCAGTACTTC. This chain connects TRBV6-5 to TRBJ2-5; no clear D gene. The J call could be wrong; TRBJ2-7 is a better fit for the DNA end. This CDR3 comprises 15 residues. The V gene's germline CDR1 is MNHEY and CDR2 SVGAGI.

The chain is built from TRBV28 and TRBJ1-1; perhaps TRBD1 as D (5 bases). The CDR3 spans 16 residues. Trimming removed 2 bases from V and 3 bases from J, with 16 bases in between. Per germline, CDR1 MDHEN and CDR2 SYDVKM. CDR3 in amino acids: CASSLVSGSRDTEAFF. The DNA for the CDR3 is TGTGCCAGCAGTTTAGTATCAGGGTCACGCGACACTGAAGCTTTCTTT.

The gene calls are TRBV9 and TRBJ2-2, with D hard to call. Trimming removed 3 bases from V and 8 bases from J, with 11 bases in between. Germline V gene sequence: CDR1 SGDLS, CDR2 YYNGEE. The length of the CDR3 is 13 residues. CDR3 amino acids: CASSAIRSGELFF. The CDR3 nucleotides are TGTGCCAGCAGCGCTATTCGGTCGGGGGAGCTGTTTTTT.

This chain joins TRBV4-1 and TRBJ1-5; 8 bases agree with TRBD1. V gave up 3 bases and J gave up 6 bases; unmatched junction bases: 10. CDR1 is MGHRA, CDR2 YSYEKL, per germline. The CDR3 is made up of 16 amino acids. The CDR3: CASSQTSTGVRQPQHF. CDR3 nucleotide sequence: TGCGCCAGCAGCCAGACCTCGACAGGGGTACGTCAGCCCCAGCATTTT.

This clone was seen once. For the CDR3, the DNA is TGTGCCAGCAGCTGGCCCCCTTACAGCTACGAGCAGTACTTC. Encoded protein: CASSWPPYSYEQYF. J is TRBJ2-7 and V is TRBV5-5; D is ambiguous. Trimming pared 3 bases from V and 3 bases from J, leaving 13 bases between. The CDR3 is made up of 14 amino acids. The germline gives CDR1 SGHKS, CDR2 YYEKEE (reference sequence). The full variable domain, its missing parts supplied by reference TRBV5-5 and TRBJ2-7, is DAGVTQSPTHLIKTRGQQVTLRCSPISGHKSVSWYQQVLGQGPQFIFQYYEKEERGRGNFPDRFSARQFPNYSSELNVNALLLGDSALYLCASSWPPYSYEQYFGPGTRLTVT.

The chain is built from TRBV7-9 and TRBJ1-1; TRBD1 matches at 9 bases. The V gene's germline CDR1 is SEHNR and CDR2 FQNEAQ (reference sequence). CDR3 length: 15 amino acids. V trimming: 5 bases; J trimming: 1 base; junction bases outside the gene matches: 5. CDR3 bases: TGTGCCAGCAGCATACGGGACAGGGAGAACACTGAAGCTTTCTTT. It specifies CASSIRDRENTEAFF.

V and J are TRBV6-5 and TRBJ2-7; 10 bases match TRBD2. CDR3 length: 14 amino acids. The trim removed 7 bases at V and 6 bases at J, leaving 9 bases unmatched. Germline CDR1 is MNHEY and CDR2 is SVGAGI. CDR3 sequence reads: CASKVGLANPEQYF. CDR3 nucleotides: TGTGCCAGCAAGGTGGGACTAGCGAACCCCGAGCAGTACTTC.

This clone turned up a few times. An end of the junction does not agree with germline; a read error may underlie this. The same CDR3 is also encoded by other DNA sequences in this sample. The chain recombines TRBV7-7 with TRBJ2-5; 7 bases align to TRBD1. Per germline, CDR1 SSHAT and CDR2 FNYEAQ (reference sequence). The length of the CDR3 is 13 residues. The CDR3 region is CASSLDREETQYF. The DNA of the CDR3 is TGTGCTAGCAGCTTAGACAGGGAAGAGACCCAGTACTTC.

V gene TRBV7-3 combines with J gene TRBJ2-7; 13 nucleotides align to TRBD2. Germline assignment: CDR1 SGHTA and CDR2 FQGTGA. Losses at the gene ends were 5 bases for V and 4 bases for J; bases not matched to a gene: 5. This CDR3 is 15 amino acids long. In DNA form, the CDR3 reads TGTGCCAGCAGCCCGGGACTAGCGGGACTATACGAGCAGTACTTC. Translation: CASSPGLAGLYEQYF.

This chain's CDR3 is CASSFFWRSRIRTDTQYF. The CDR3 DNA reads TGTGCCAGCAGTTTTTTTTGGAGGAGTCGGATCCGCACAGATACGCAGTATTTT. The chain couples TRBV28 to TRBJ2-3; perhaps TRBD2 as D (5 bases). Germline-derived CDR1 and CDR2 are MDHEN and SYDVKM. V lost 3 bases to trimming and J lost 1 base, with 20 bases between them. The CDR3 covers 18 residues.

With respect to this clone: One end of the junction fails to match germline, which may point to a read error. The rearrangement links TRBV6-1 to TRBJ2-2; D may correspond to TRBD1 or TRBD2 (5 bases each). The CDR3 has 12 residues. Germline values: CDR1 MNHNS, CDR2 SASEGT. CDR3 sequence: CASSLLRGVLFF. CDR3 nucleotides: TGTGCCAGCAGTCTATTACGAGGGGTGCTGTTTTTT.

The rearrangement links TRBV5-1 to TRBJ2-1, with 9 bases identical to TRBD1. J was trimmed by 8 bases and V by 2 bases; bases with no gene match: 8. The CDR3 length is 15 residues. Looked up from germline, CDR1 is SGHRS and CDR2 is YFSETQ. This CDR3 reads CASSFGTGLMDEQFF. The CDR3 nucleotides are TGCGCCAGCAGCTTCGGGACAGGGCTTATGGATGAGCAGTTCTTC.

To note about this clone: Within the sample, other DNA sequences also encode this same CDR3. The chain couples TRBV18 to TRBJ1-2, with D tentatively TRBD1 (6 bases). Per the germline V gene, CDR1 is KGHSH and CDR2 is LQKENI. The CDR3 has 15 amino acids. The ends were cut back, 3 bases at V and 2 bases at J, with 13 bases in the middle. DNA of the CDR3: TGTGCCAGCTCACCCCCCGGGACACCCAACTATGGCTACACCTTC. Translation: CASSPPGTPNYGYTF.

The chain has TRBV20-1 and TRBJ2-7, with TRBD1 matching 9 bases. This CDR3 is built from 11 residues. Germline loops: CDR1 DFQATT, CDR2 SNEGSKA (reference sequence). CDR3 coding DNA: TGCAGCTGGGACAGGGACTACGAGCAGTACTTC. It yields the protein CSWDRDYEQYF.

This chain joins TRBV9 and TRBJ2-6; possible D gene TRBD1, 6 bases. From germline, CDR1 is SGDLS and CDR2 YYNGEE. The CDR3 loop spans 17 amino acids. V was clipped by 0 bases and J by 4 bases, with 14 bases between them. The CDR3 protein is CASSVAGAGVGANVLTF. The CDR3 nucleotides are TGTGCCAGCAGCGTAGCTGGGGCAGGGGTCGGGGCCAACGTCCTGACTTTC.

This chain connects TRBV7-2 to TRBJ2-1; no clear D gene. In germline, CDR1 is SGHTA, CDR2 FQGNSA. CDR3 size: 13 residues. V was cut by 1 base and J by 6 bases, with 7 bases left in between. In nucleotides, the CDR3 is TGTGCCAGCAGCTTAGATCAGCCCAATGAGCAGTTCTTC. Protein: CASSLDQPNEQFF.

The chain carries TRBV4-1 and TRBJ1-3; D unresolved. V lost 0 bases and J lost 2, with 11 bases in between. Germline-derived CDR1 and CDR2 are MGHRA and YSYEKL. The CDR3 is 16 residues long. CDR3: CASSQDPRGAGNTIYF. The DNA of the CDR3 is TGCGCCAGCAGCCAAGATCCGAGAGGCGCTGGAAACACCATATATTTT.

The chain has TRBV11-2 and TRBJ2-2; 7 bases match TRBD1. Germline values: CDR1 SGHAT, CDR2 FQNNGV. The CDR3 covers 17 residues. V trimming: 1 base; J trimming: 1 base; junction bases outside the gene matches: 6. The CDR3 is CASSLGLWTGNTGELFF. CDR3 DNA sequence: TGTGCCAGCAGCTTAGGTCTGTGGACAGGGAACACCGGGGAGCTGTTTTTT.

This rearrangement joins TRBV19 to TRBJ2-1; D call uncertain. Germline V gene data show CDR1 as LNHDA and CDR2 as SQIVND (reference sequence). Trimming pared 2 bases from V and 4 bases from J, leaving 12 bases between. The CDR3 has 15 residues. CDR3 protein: CASSIRAEHYNEQFF. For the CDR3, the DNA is TGTGCCAGTAGTATACGGGCAGAGCATTACAATGAGCAGTTCTTC.

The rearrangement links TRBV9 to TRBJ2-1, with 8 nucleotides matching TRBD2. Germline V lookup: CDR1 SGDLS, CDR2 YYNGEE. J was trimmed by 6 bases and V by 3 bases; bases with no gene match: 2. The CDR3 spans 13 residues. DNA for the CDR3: TGTGCCAGCAGCGCGGGACTAGGCAATGAGCAGTTCTTC. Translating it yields CASSAGLGNEQFF.

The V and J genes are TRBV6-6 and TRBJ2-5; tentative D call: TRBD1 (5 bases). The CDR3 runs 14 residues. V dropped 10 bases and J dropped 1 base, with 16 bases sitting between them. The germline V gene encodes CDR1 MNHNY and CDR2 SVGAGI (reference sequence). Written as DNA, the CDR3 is TGTGCCACAGAAAAGGGGTCGTTCCAAGAGACCCAGTACTTC. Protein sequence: CATEKGSFQETQYF.

The chain's CDR3 is CASSPGLGVEQYF. CDR3 nucleotide sequence: TGTGCCAGCAGCCCCGGATTGGGGGTAGAGCAGTACTTC. This chain joins TRBV6-6 and TRBJ2-7; tentatively, D is TRBD1 or TRBD2 (5 bases each). The CDR3 runs to 13 residues. Germline CDR1 reads MNHNY; CDR2 reads SVGAGI (reference sequence). The V end was cut by 6 bases, the J end by 7 bases, with 16 bases between.

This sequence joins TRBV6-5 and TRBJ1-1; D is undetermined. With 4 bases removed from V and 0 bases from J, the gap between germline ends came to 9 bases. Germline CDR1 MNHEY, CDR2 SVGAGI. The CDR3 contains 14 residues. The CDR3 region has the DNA TGTGCCAGCAGTTCAACTTACCTGAACACTGAAGCTTTCTTT. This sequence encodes CASSSTYLNTEAFF.